These 9 T cell receptor beta chains originate from one sample sequenced in a study of cytomegalovirus exposure and HLA in healthy donors. Primers for the PCR totalled 60 Vbeta and 13 Jbeta. Repertoires were generated with immunoSEQ multiplex PCR, while TCRdb's copy carries only in-frame clones and drops some. The sample consists of about 270,000 clones, 75% to 90% of them appearing once. Sequenced: PBMCs. These receptors came from a man aged 40-49 years in good health and CMV-seropositive.

This clone was seen once. The V and J genes are TRBV18 and TRBJ1-2, with a weak D call TRBD1 (5 bases). The germline V gene encodes CDR1 KGHSH and CDR2 LQKENI. V was trimmed by 3 bases and J by 0 bases, leaving 11 bases between them. This CDR3 contains 15 residues. In DNA, the CDR3 is TGTGCCAGCTCACCGGGGCTCACCGCTAACTATGGCTACACCTTC. Its protein is CASSPGLTANYGYTF.

V usage is TRBV9 and J usage is TRBJ1-2; TRBD1 matches at 8 bases. The length of the CDR3 is 13 residues. Germline V gene sequence: CDR1 SGDLS, CDR2 YYNGEE. V lost 4 bases to trimming and J lost 4 bases; unmatched junction nucleotides: 3. This CDR3 is CASSFDRGYGYTF. For the CDR3, the DNA is TGTGCCAGCAGCTTCGACAGGGGCTATGGCTACACCTTC.

The chain couples TRBV10-1 to TRBJ2-1; 10 positions agree with TRBD2. In germline, CDR1 is WNHNN, CDR2 SYGVQD (reference sequence). With V trimmed by 4 bases and J by 7 bases, 7 bases remained unmatched. This CDR3 comprises 15 residues. The CDR3 DNA is TGCGCCAGCAGTGGACTCACGACTAGCGGGAATGAGCAGTTCTTC. Translating it yields CASSGLTTSGNEQFF.

This clone was counted once. J is TRBJ2-7 and V is TRBV6-5; 9 bases are a match to TRBD1. J was trimmed by 3 bases and V by 7 bases; bases with no gene match: 7. Germline lookup yields CDR1 MNHEY and CDR2 SVGAGI. This CDR3 has 14 residues. The DNA for the CDR3 is TGTGCCAGCAATACGTTGGACAGGGGCTACGAGCAGTACTTC. Its translation: CASNTLDRGYEQYF.

The chain employs TRBV18 and TRBJ1-1; 7 positions agree with TRBD1. The germline V gene encodes CDR1 KGHSH and CDR2 LQKENI. This CDR3 is built from 15 residues. J gave up 1 base and V 4 bases, and 6 bases lay outside the gene matches. The CDR3 protein is CASSRRDSRNTEAFF. CDR3 sequence (DNA): TGTGCCAGCTCACGCCGGGACAGCAGGAACACTGAAGCTTTCTTT.

The chain links TRBV9 to TRBJ2-1; 7 bases are a match to TRBD2. This CDR3 region has 14 residues. Unmatched junction bases numbered 11, after V lost 4 bases and J lost 10 bases. CDR1 and CDR2 (germline): SGDLS, YYNGEE. The DNA of the CDR3 is TGTGCCAGCAGCCAGCGGGCGGGGGTGAGGGAGCAGTTCTTC. It yields the protein CASSQRAGVREQFF.

The rearrangement links TRBV28 to TRBJ1-2; no reliable D call. V was cut by 8 bases and J by 6 bases, with 13 bases left in between. CDR3 length equals 12 residues. In germline, CDR1 is MDHEN, CDR2 SYDVKM. The CDR3 region has the DNA TGTGCCAGCCGGTCCGGGGTTAATGGCTACACCTTC. Translating it yields CASRSGVNGYTF.

V usage is TRBV6-5 and J usage is TRBJ2-7, with D possibly TRBD2 on 6 matching bases. The ends were cut back, 1 base at V and 0 bases at J, with 10 bases in the middle. The germline gives CDR1 MNHEY, CDR2 SVGAGI. CDR3 length: 15 amino acids. The CDR3 DNA follows: TGTGCCAGCAGTTACTACGTGGGAGGCTCCTACGAGCAGTACTTC. The encoded protein is CASSYYVGGSYEQYF.

J is TRBJ1-4 and V is TRBV28; 7 bases align to TRBD1. The CDR3 loop spans 15 amino acids. Germline V lookup: CDR1 MDHEN, CDR2 SYDVKM. Trimming cost V 4 bases and J 0 bases; bases outside gene matches: 2. CDR3 DNA: TGTGCCAGCAGTTCACAGGGGTCAACTAATGAAAAACTGTTTTTT. Its protein is CASSSQGSTNEKLFF.